The present T cell receptor beta chain was sequenced within a study of CD8 T cells in Susac syndrome. The germline V gene has CDR1 KGHSH and CDR2 LQKENI. The CDR3 length is 13 residues. The ends were cut back, 2 bases at V and 4 bases at J, with 6 bases in the middle. This clonotype was recorded a few times. Its antigen is not identified. Random hexamers primed reverse transcription of about 0.5 to 1 ug RNA. TCR beta CDR3 was amplified by immunoSEQ covering 54 Vbeta and 13 Jbeta. TCRdb reanalysed the immunoSEQ multiplex PCR reads using MiXCR and keeps one entry per CDR3 protein. The sample shows about 140,000 distinct CDR3 sequences, around 95% of them seen only once. Study observations and caveats: None of the CD4+ T cell repertoires in Susac syndrome showed clonal expansion.

Sequencing of TCR beta was undertaken in CD8+ and CD4+ T cells derived from blood. Sequenced input: CD4+ T cells from PBMCs. This receptor was obtained from a human donor with Susac syndrome. This rearrangement joins TRBV18 to TRBJ1-5; D gene unclear. CDR3 protein: CASSPSSNQPQHF. CDR3 sequence (DNA): TGTGCCAGCTCACCATCATCAAATCAGCCCCAGCATTTT.